These T cell receptor beta chains were read from a single sample in a study of blood T cell repertoires in COVID-19. Repertoires were generated with immunoSEQ multiplex PCR, while TCRdb's copy carries only in-frame clones and drops some. The table lists approximately 45,000 clones, about 85% of them singletons, with about 14% in the top ten. The sample comprised peripheral blood. These receptor sequences come from a human donor in a cohort sampled during active COVID-19. Both conserved end residues are part of each CDR3. A D gene is named only where the DNA matches it firmly. Expanded clones are given a class, and other clones once, few, many or no size at all.

CDR3	DNA	V	size	J	D
CASSLGVSGGYNEQFF	TGTGCCAGCAGCTTAGGCGTAAGCGGGGGTTACAATGAGCAGTTCTTC	TRBV7-2	.	TRBJ2-1	TRBD2
CASSTRDRGREEQFF	TGTGCCAGCTCAACACGGGACAGGGGGCGGGAAGAGCAGTTCTTC	TRBV18	.	TRBJ2-1	TRBD1
CSAPTRGSALDTQYF	TGCAGCGCCCCGACCCGGGGGTCTGCTCTGGATACGCAGTATTTT	TRBV29-1	.	TRBJ2-3	.
CASSQALTSGGATDTQYF	TGTGCCAGCAGCCAAGCCCTAACTAGCGGGGGGGCTACAGATACGCAGTATTTT	TRBV4-2	.	TRBJ2-3	TRBD2
CASSQRTRTSGRPGLSTDTQYF	TGTGCCAGCTCCCAAAGGACTAGGACTAGCGGGAGGCCAGGTTTGAGCACAGATACGCAGTATTTT	TRBV18	.	TRBJ2-3	TRBD2
CASSVRGSYNEQFF	TGTGCCAGCAGTGTTCGGGGGTCGTACAATGAGCAGTTCTTC	TRBV2	.	TRBJ2-1	.
CAWIPGHPYGYTF	TGTGCCTGGATCCCCGGACACCCTTATGGCTACACCTTC	TRBV30	.	TRBJ1-2	.
CASSPGSSEGTGELFF	TGTGCCAGCAGCCCGGGGTCCAGCGAGGGCACCGGGGAGCTGTTTTTT	TRBV28	.	TRBJ2-2	.
CASSRQGRGGARRAEAFF	TGTGCCAGCTCGCGCCAGGGCAGGGGAGGGGCCCGACGGGCTGAAGCTTTCTTT	TRBV18	.	TRBJ1-1	.
CAIRKETAPYEQYF	TGTGCCATTCGGAAGGAAACAGCTCCCTACGAGCAGTACTTC	TRBV2	.	TRBJ2-7	.
CASRSQGVVAEAFF	TGTGCCAGCAGATCCCAAGGGGTCGTCGCTGAAGCTTTCTTT	TRBV2	.	TRBJ1-1	.
CASSAAAGGLNEQYF	TGTGCCAGCAGCGCCGCAGCGGGAGGGTTGAACGAGCAGTACTTC	TRBV7-9	few	TRBJ2-7	TRBD2
CASSIGVSEQYF	TGTGCCAGTAGTATAGGTGTGAGCGAGCAGTACTTC	TRBV19	.	TRBJ2-7	.
CASSPRQAGGGYTF	TGTGCCAGCAGCCCCCGACAGGCGGGTGGTGGCTACACCTTC	TRBV3-1/TRBV3-2	.	TRBJ1-2	.
CASLGQGFTGELFF	TGTGCCAGCCTGGGACAGGGCTTCACCGGGGAGCTGTTTTTT	TRBV7-9	.	TRBJ2-2	TRBD1
CASTWTGDYGYTF	TGTGCCAGCACTTGGACAGGGGACTATGGCTACACCTTC	TRBV2	once	TRBJ1-2	TRBD1
CASSPPDRTPLHF	TGTGCCAGCAGCCCCCCCGACAGAACACCCCTCCACTTT	TRBV7-9	few	TRBJ1-6	.